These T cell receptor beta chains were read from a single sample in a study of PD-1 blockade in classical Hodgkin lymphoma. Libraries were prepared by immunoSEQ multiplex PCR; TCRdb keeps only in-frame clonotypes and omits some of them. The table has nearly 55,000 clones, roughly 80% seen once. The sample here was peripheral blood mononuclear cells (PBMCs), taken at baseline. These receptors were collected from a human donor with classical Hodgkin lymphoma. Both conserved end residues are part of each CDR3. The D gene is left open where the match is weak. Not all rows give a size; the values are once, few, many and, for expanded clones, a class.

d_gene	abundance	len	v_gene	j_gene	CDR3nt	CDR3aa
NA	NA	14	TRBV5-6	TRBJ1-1	TGTGCCAGCAGCTTGGATTGGCAGAACACTGAAGCTTTCTTT	CASSLDWQNTEAFF
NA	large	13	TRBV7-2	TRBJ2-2	TGTGCCAGCAGCTTAGCGGGGAGGGGGGAGCTGTTTTTT	CASSLAGRGELFF
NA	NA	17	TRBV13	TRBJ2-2	TGTGCCAGCAGCTTAGGTGACAGACCTCAGAGAACCGGGGAGCTGTTTTTT	CASSLGDRPQRTGELFF
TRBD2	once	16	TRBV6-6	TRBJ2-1	TGTGCCAGCAGTTACGCTGTACTAGCGGGACCCAATGAGCAGTTCTTC	CASSYAVLAGPNEQFF
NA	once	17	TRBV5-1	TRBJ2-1	TGCGCCAGCAGCCACATGTCCGGAGTTACCTCAAACAATGAGCAGTTCTTC	CASSHMSGVTSNNEQFF
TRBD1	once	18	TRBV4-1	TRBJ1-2	TGCGCCAGCACCAACAGAGGATTAGGGGGCCCTCCTAACTATGGCTACACCTTC	CASTNRGLGGPPNYGYTF
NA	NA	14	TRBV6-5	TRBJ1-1	TGTGCCAGCACCGATCCAGGGAGGGCCACTGAAGCTTTCTTT	CASTDPGRATEAFF
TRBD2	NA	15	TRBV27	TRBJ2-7	TGTGCCAGCAGTGGACGGCGGGAGCTCGTCTACGAGCAGTACTTC	CASSGRRELVYEQYF
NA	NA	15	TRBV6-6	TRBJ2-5	TGTGCCAGCACAGTTGGGGGCACTCACCAAGAGACCCAGTACTTC	CASTVGGTHQETQYF
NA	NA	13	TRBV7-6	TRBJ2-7	TGTGCCAGCAGCTTAGACCAAGGGATGGAGCAGTACTTC	CASSLDQGMEQYF
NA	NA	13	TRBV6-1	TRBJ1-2	TGTGCCAGCATCCCCACAGGGACGTATGGCTACACCTTC	CASIPTGTYGYTF
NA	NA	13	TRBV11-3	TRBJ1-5	TGTGCCAGCAGCTTGGGTGAGGGACAGCCCCAGCATTTT	CASSLGEGQPQHF
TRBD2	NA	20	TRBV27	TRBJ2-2	TGTGCCAGCAGTTCCCTCTGGGGACTAGCGGGAGTGAGATTACCCGGGGAGCTGTTTTTT	CASSSLWGLAGVRLPGELFF
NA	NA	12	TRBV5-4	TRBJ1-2	TGTGCCAGCAGATTGGACGGTGTTGGCTACACCTTC	CASRLDGVGYTF
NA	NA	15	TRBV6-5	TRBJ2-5	TGTGCCAGCAGTTTATCGGGACTGGCATTTGAGACCCAGTACTTC	CASSLSGLAFETQYF
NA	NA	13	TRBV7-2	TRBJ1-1	TGTGCCAGCAGCGTGGACCGGAACACTGAAGCTTTCTTT	CASSVDRNTEAFF
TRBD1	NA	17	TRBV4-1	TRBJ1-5	TGCGCCAGCAGCCAAGATGTCCAGGGGGCGCGGGTTCAGCCCCAGCATTTT	CASSQDVQGARVQPQHF
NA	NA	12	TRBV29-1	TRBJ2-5	TGCAGCGTTGGGGCTGGAGATCTGACCCAGTACTTC	CSVGAGDLTQYF
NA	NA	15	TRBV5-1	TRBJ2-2	TGCGCCAGCAGCGACCGGGTAGTAGGGACCGGGGAGCTGTTTTTT	CASSDRVVGTGELFF
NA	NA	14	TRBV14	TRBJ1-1	TGTGCCAGCAGCCGGACACCCTTGAACACTGAAGCTTTCTTT	CASSRTPLNTEAFF
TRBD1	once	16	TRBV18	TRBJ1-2	TGTGCCAGCTCACCGGAAGGGACAGGGGGCGGCGTGGGCTACACCTTC	CASSPEGTGGGVGYTF
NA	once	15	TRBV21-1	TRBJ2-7	TGTGCCAGCAGTGGGGGACTAGCGGGAACCTACGAGCAGTACTTC	CASSGGLAGTYEQYF
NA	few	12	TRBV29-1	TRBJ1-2	TGCAGCGCCGCGGGGCCCTCCTATGGCTACACCTTC	CSAAGPSYGYTF
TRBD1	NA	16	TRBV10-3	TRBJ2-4	TGTGCCATCAGTAAAACAGGGGATTGGGCCAAAAACATTCAGTACTTC	CAISKTGDWAKNIQYF
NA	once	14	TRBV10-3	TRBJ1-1	TGTGCCATCAGTCTTCAGGGGACGGACACTGAAGCTTTCTTT	CAISLQGTDTEAFF
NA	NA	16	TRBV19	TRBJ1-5	TGTGCCAGTACCTTTGTACGAACGACCTGGCAGCAGCCCCAGCATTTT	CASTFVRTTWQQPQHF
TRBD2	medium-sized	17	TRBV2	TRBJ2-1	TGTGCCAGCAGTGCCGCGGGTGGCGGGAGCTCCTACAATGAGCAGTTCTTC	CASSAAGGGSSYNEQFF
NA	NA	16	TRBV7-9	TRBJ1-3	TGTGCCAGCAGGCCTGGGGAAGGTCTGAAGAGAAACACCATATATTTT	CASRPGEGLKRNTIYF
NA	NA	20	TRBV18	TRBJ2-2	TGTGCCAGCTCATTTTATTCGGTCCGGCTACTCTCTACGAACACCGGGGAGCTGTTTTTT	CASSFYSVRLLSTNTGELFF
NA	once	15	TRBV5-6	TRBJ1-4	TGTGCCAGCAGCTTGGCTATCGCGGCGGATGAAAAACTGTTTTTT	CASSLAIAADEKLFF
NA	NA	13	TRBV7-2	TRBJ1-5	TGTGCCAGCAGCTTAACAGAGCTCCAGCCCCAGCATTTT	CASSLTELQPQHF
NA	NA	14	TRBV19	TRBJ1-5	TGTGCCAGTAGTATAAGGGGTAGGAATCAGCCCCAGCATTTT	CASSIRGRNQPQHF
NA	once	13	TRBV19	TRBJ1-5	TGTGCCAGCCAGAGGGACAACTATCAGCCCCAGCATTTT	CASQRDNYQPQHF
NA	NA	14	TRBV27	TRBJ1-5	TGTGCCAGCAGTTTAAGACGAAGCAATCAGCCCCAGCATTTT	CASSLRRSNQPQHF
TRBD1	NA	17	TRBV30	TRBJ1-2	TGTGCCTGGAGTGTACCAAGGACAGGGGATTCGGTGTATGGCTACACCTTC	CAWSVPRTGDSVYGYTF
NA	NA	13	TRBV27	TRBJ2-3	TGTGCCAGCAGTCGACAGGGCACAGATACGCAGTATTTT	CASSRQGTDTQYF
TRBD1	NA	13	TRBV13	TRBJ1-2	TGTGCCAGCAGCTCAACAGGGGAGTATGGCTACACCTTC	CASSSTGEYGYTF
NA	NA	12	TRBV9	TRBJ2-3	TGTGCCAGCAGCGAAGGACGGGATACGCAGTATTTT	CASSEGRDTQYF
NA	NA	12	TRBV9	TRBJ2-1	TGTGCCAGCAGTGTTGCTTACAATGAGCAGTTCTTC	CASSVAYNEQFF
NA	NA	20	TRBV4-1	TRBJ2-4	TGCGCCAGCAGCCATTTGCCGGACGGAGATGTCCGGACGGCCAAAAACATTCAGTACTTC	CASSHLPDGDVRTAKNIQYF
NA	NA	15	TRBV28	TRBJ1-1	TGTGCCAGCAGTTTCCGTCGCAGGGGCACGTCCGAAGCTTTCTTT	CASSFRRRGTSEAFF
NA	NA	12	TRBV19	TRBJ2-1	TGTGCCAGTAGTATAAGTTATAATGAGCAGTTCTTC	CASSISYNEQFF
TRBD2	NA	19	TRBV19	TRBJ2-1	TGTGCCAGTAGTAGGAGAGGACAGGTTCTAGCGGGAGTCCCCAATGAGCAGTTCTTC	CASSRRGQVLAGVPNEQFF
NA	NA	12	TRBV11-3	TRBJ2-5	TGTGCCAGCAGCTTTGGAGCAGAGACCCAGTACTTC	CASSFGAETQYF
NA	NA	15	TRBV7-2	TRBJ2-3	TGTGCCAGCAGCTTCCGGGGTTCTAGCACAGATACGCAGTATTTT	CASSFRGSSTDTQYF
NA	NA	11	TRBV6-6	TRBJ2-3	TGTGCCAGCAGTGCCTCAGATACGCAGTATTTT	CASSASDTQYF
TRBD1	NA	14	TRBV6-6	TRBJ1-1	TGTGCCAGCAGTAGACAGGGGGTATATACTGAAGCTTTCTTT	CASSRQGVYTEAFF
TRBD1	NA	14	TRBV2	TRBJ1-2	TGTGCCAGCAGTGAGCGGACAGGGAGGAGTGGCTACACCTTC	CASSERTGRSGYTF
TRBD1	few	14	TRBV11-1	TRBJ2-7	TGTGCCAGCAGCTTAGTAGGGGGCAGGGCCGAGCAGTACTTC	CASSLVGGRAEQYF
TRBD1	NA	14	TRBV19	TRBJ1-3	TGTGCCAGTACTTCAGGGGGCAGTGGAAACACCATATATTTT	CASTSGGSGNTIYF
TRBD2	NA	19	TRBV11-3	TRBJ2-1	TGTGCCAGCAGCTTAGATCAGGGGGGAGGGACTAGCGGGAGAGATGAGCAGTTCTTC	CASSLDQGGGTSGRDEQFF
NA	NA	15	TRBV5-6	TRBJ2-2	TGTGCCAGCAGCTGGGGACGCTCGAACACCGGGGAGCTGTTTTTT	CASSWGRSNTGELFF
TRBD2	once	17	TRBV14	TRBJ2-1	TGTGCCAGCAGCCGAGGGACTAGCGGGAGGATATACAATGAGCAGTTCTTC	CASSRGTSGRIYNEQFF